This T cell receptor beta chain was sequenced in a study of shared clonotypes between healthy human individuals. The naive CD8 subset, CD45RO-negative cells positively selected for CCR7, excluded terminally differentiated effector memory CD45RA+ cells. There were only Caucasian adults among the donors, and all lived in Nashville, Tennessee. The data were produced by immunoSEQ multiplex PCR, yet TCRdb's version contains in-frame clones alone and is incomplete. The sample has about 1,900,000 clones; roughly 95% are singletons. With respect to this clone: What it recognizes is unknown.

Points from the study as a whole: With four donors compared, roughly 4.9% of naive CD4 clonotypes were shared.

Trimming stripped 6 bases from V and 0 bases from J, with 12 bases between. This CDR3 is built from 14 residues. CDR1 and CDR2 (germline): MNHEY, SVGAGI. Sequences were obtained from naive CD8+ T cells sorted from blood. This clonotype was obtained from a man younger than 30 in good health. The rearrangement uses TRBV6-5 and TRBJ2-7; D is perhaps TRBD2 (5 bases). The CDR3 region is CASRPEESSYEQYF. The CDR3 bases are TGTGCCAGCAGGCCGGAGGAGAGCTCCTACGAGCAGTACTTC.